This T cell receptor beta chain was captured in a study of T cell repertoires in cytomegalovirus infection. Whole-study findings and limits: In two of eight donors, the top clonotype was HLA-C-restricted CMV-specific.

Germline values: CDR1 SGHTA, CDR2 FQGNSA. The CDR3 runs 16 residues. V lost 5 bases and J lost 0, with 14 bases in between. There are a few counts of this clonotype. Antigen specificity is unknown. TCRdb reprocessed the reads with MiXCR, giving one entry per CDR3 protein. Among 80,000 or so distinct CDR3 sequences listed, approximately 40% were seen once. The chain uses TRBV7-2 and TRBJ1-3, with D possibly TRBD1 on 5 matching bases. This clonotype originated in a human donor in good health (CMV status not recorded). Some clones in this sample may be carry-over from other donors' samples. This sample comprised CD8+ T cells from cultured PBMCs, obtained from culture after CMV antigen stimulation. This CDR3 is CASSNHQGDSGNTIYF. As DNA, the CDR3 is TGTGCCAGCAGCAACCATCAGGGCGACTCTGGAAACACCATATATTTT. Full variable domain (rest looked up from reference TRBV7-2 and TRBJ1-3): GAGVSQSPSNKVTEKGKDVELRCDPISGHTALYWYRQSLGQGLEFLIYFQGNSAPDKSGLPSDRFSAERTGGSVSTLTIQRTQQEDSAVYLCASSNHQGDSGNTIYFGEGSWLTVV.